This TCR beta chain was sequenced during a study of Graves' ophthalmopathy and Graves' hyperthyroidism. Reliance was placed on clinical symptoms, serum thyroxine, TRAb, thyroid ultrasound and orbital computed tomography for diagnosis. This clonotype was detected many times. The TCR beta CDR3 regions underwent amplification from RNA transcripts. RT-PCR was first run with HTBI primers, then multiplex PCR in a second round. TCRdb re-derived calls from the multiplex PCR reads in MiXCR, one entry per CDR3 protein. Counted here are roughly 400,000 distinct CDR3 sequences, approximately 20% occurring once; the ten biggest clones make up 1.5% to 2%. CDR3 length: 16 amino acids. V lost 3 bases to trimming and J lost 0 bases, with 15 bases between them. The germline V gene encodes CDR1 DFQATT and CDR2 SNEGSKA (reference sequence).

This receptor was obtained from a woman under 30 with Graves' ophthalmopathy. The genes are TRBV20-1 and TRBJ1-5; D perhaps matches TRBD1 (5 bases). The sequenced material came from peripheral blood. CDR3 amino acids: CSARSRGLYSNQPQHF. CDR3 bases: TGCAGTGCTAGGTCGCGGGGCTTATATAGCAATCAGCCCCAGCATTTT.